This T cell receptor beta chain was retrieved from a study of T cells after yellow fever vaccination (dated by TCRdb to about 2019). Context from the whole study: Libraries from fractions with low cell numbers were prepared with the SMART-Seq v4 Ultra Low Input RNA kit. Two healthy male donors made up the cohort, one aged 18 to 30 years and the other aged 30 to 40 years. Blood samples were taken at several timepoints before and after primary and secondary immunization, and bulk PBMC replicates and cell subsets were isolated. Bulk TCR alpha and beta repertoires were sequenced longitudinally to track T-cell clones before and after primary and booster YFV17D yellow fever vaccination. What the research found in general, with its limitations: Compared with the primary T-cell response, the secondary T-cell response was faster but weaker, reaching its peak on day 5 rather than on day 15. A small fraction of clonotypes showed up in both the CD4 and CD8 compartments, probably as a result of convergent recombination. After the booster, most of the clones that had expanded following primary vaccination were detected again (roughly 97% of CD4 and roughly 88% of CD8), which suggests that memory was broadly maintained. Because abundant contaminating clonotypes from the bulk population could be contained in FACS-sorted repertoires, computational filtering was required. The study included only a couple of donors, which limits how far the findings can be generalized.

For sequencing, an Illumina NovaSeq 6000 was employed. TCR cDNA was made using 5'RACE template switching, a step that added a universal primer site and unique molecular identifiers. Priming for cDNA synthesis came from both the TCR alpha and TCR beta constant segments. Libraries were amplified in two PCR steps, with sample barcodes and sequencing adapters added in the second step. Sequencing of the libraries was done on either Illumina HiSeq 2500 (2x100 bp) or NovaSeq (2x150 bp). Regarding the original processing steps: Demultiplexing of reads and collapsing into UMI consensus sequences were performed with MIGEC, and V(D)J alignment was carried out with MiXCR. Vaccine-responding clonotypes were identified with edgeR using replicate PBMC samples, with FDR below 0.01 and a log2 fold change above 5 up to day 15 being required. Bulk clonotypes were assigned CD4 or CD8 identity according to which sequenced CD4 or CD8 repertoire held them at higher abundance. The public sequencing data were trimmed at Q25 with fastp and processed into clonotypes with MiXCR by TCRdb, which kept only in-frame beta chains. Rows with one shared CDR3 protein collapse into an entry with the most common genes and DNA. The V and J calls and clone size come from TCRdb's table, not from the authors' own analysis. This sample has 230,000 or so distinct CDR3 sequences in its table, and approximately 3.8% of those were observed once. Together, the top ten hold around a fifth of the sample.

Read against the paper, the sample's treatment or condition label means: live attenuated yellow fever vaccine strain. At every blood-draw timepoint, two biological replicates of bulk PBMCs were collected. PBMCs were isolated from peripheral blood using a standard Ficoll-Paque protocol. RNA was extracted with TriZol from bulk PBMCs, CD4 and CD8 fractions, and dextramer-positive and dextramer-negative fractions. Many counts were recorded for this clonotype. Its antigen has not been determined. No clone much larger than this one lies a single base away; base qualities are absent. The CDR3 sequence holds 12 residues, the cysteine and phenylalanine included. Kept here is only the CDR3 DNA, which spans 36 bases and is read in frame from base 1. V is cut by 3 bases and J by 3 bases, and the space between the germline ends is 9 bases. As encoded in the germline V gene (reference sequence), CDR1 is DFQATT while CDR2 is SNEGSKA.

Sequenced here: PBMCs, sampled 15 days after the yellow fever booster vaccination. The clonotype comes from a young man who received the YFV17D yellow fever vaccine. The chain joins TRBV20-1 to TRBJ2-7; the D region possibly corresponds to TRBD1 (5 bases align). The nucleotide sequence reads TGCAGTGCTAGTGGCAGGGACTACGAGCAGTACTTC. Protein translation: CSASGRDYEQYF.